This entry is about one TCR beta chain. Germline CDR1 reads SGHDN; CDR2 reads FVKESK. This CDR3 is 17 amino acids long. Trimming at V came to 0 bases and at J to 9 bases, leaving 13 bases not matched to a gene. These data belong to a study of beta chain features in type 1 diabetes. Sequenced material consisted of expressed TCRB transcripts (all of the isolated RNA was reverse transcribed). Clones were sequenced by immunoSEQ multiplex PCR, and TCRdb holds only the in-frame ones, with some missing. The sample includes 860,000 or so clones, about a sixth of them seen just once. Sequenced: naive CD4+ T cells from blood. This TCR came from a woman aged 18-30 years in good health. The V call is TRBV14, the J call TRBJ2-1; TRBD2 agrees at 8 bases. The CDR3 DNA follows: TGTGCCAGCAGCCAAGAATGGGGGACTAGTATGAGCGGTGAGCAGTTCTTC. Protein product: CASSQEWGTSMSGEQFF. Filled out from reference TRBV14 and TRBJ2-1, the complete variable domain reads EAGVTQFPSHSVIEKGQTVTLRCDPISGHDNLYWYRRVMGKEIKFLLHFVKESKQDESGMPNNRFLAERTGGTYSTLKVQPAELEDSGVYFCASSQEWGTSMSGEQFFGPGTRLTVL.